The clone carrying this T cell receptor beta chain was counted only a few times. Its antigen remains unknown. This entry belongs to a study of blood T cells in healthy people across ages. Points from the study as a whole: A roughly linear fall in TCR beta diversity per million T cells was seen with increasing age.

A sample-barcoded 5' primer and a J-beta primer mix were used in a second PCR of roughly 7 to 11 cycles. TCRdb processed the 5' RACE reads anew with MiXCR; each CDR3 protein has one entry. The sample contains approximately 940,000 distinct CDR3 sequences, roughly 43% of which appear only once. The source is a man aged 30-40 years in good health. The sample taken for sequencing was blood.

In DNA, the CDR3 is TGCGCCAGCAGCCTTATCTGGCCTAGCGGAAGCACAGATACGCAGTATTTT. Protein sequence: CASSLIWPSGSTDTQYF. This chain uses TRBV4-3 with TRBJ2-3, with 7 bases matching TRBD2. In germline, CDR1 is LGHNA, CDR2 YSLEER. Germline trimming cut 4 bases from V and 0 bases from J; bases unmatched to any gene: 10. This CDR3 is built from 17 residues.